Detailed here is one TCR beta chain. This clonotype was detected many times. Its recognized antigen is unknown. No qualities accompany the bases; no much larger clone lies one base away. The CDR3 covers 11 residues, taking in both the cysteine and the phenylalanine. The sequence is cut down to CDR3 DNA, 33 bases in frame from base 1. The junction carries 11 bases between V and J, which are trimmed by 3 bases and 12 bases respectively. Via the germline V gene, CDR1 is SGHAT and CDR2 FQNNGV. The sample belongs to a study of T cells in Graves' hyperthyroidism and ophthalmopathy (dated by TCRdb to the late 2010s). At the level of the whole study: Peripheral blood samples were taken at initial diagnosis, before any treatment was given. The paper reports TCR Vbeta CDR3 sequencing of fewer than 150 peripheral blood samples: some 41 ophthalmopathy, under 80 hyperthyroidism and some 17 progressor patients. Prospective prediction of ophthalmopathy was tested in an independent validation cohort consisting of 18 to 20 hyperthyroidism patients and around 17 patients who later progressed to ophthalmopathy. In addition, the study compared T-cell repertoires in thyroid tissue and in blood from six Graves' hyperthyroidism patients. A discovery cohort of about a hundred patients, approximately 45 with Graves' ophthalmopathy and fewer than 65 with stable Graves' hyperthyroidism, was used to find distinguishing TCR V-J signatures. For training and testing, the roughly 93 patients in the discovery cohort were randomly divided in a 7:3 ratio. Following sampling, methimazole starting at 30 mg daily was given to hyperthyroidism patients, and high-dose intravenous methylprednisolone was given to ophthalmopathy patients.

The TCR beta CDR3 regions were amplified from RNA transcripts. A first-round RT-PCR of the TCR CDR3 used the HTBI primer set with the Qiagen OneStep RT-PCR kit. A second multiplex PCR round built the libraries, followed by size selection and purification. Paired-end sequencing of the libraries was performed with 100 bp reads on an Illumina HiSeq2000. In the paper's pipeline: SOAPnuke was used to process the raw data, removing reads that contained adapters or uncalled bases, had a mean Phred below 15, or lacked an exact match to the constant primer or identifier. COPE v1.2.5 was used to merge high-quality paired reads, and clonotypes were defined as unique nucleotide sequences. Clonotypes were aligned to IMGT TRBV, TRBD and TRBJ reference segments using MiTCR v1.1. Only V-J combinations with frequency above 0.0001, covering 99% to 99.2% of repertoires, were analysed. The TCS score was defined as F50 (clonal expansion) divided by E x V (chaos), with BLOSUM62-based TCRdist calculated between CDR3 peptides within each V-J. Welch's t-statistics and random forest reduced 500 to 550 V-J features to roughly 13, which were used in a naive Bayes classifier (R e1071). TCRdb redid the processing of the public reads, applying fastp at Q25 and MiXCR, and retained in-frame beta chains. Every entry covers one CDR3 protein and lists the most common genes and DNA from its rows. The V and J calls and clone size come from TCRdb's table, not from the authors' own analysis. The sample table records about 250,000 distinct CDR3 sequences; roughly 22% of these occur just once. The ten largest account for 35% of the sample.

In the ophthalmopathy patients, disease was moderately to severely active, with a Clinical Activity Score of 3 or more, a NOSPECS grade of 4 or more, and a duration of less than 3 months. Patients with uncontrolled infections, other autoimmune diseases, pregnancy or lactation were excluded. Diagnoses relied on clinical symptoms, serum thyroxine and TRAb, thyroid ultrasound and orbital computed tomography. PBMCs were separated from under 11 ml of fresh peripheral blood using Ficoll-Paque density gradient centrifugation. Total RNA was extracted with Trizol reagent, and quality was checked on an Agilent 2100 Bioanalyzer. Study-level results and caveats: Most expanded thyroid clonotypes (frequency above 0.001) were also detected in blood, a finding suggesting that blood repertoires may reflect thyroid immune responses. No statistical method was used to fix the sample size in advance, and group allocation was not hidden from the investigators. In validation, the model predicted progression to ophthalmopathy a median of 6.5 months before onset, with 65% to 71% sensitivity and 72.22% specificity. Ophthalmopathy was separated from stable hyperthyroidism by a 13 V-J signature model, with around 90% sensitivity and 81% to 82% specificity obtained in cross-validation and 80%/75% obtained in testing.

Sequencing used blood. The receptor was isolated from a middle-aged woman with Graves' ophthalmopathy. The V and J genes are TRBV11-2 and TRBJ2-5; the D region possibly corresponds to TRBD2 (6 bases align). The DNA sequence is TGTGCCAGCAGCTTCGGGACTTCCGAGTACTTC. Translated, this is CASSFGTSEYF.